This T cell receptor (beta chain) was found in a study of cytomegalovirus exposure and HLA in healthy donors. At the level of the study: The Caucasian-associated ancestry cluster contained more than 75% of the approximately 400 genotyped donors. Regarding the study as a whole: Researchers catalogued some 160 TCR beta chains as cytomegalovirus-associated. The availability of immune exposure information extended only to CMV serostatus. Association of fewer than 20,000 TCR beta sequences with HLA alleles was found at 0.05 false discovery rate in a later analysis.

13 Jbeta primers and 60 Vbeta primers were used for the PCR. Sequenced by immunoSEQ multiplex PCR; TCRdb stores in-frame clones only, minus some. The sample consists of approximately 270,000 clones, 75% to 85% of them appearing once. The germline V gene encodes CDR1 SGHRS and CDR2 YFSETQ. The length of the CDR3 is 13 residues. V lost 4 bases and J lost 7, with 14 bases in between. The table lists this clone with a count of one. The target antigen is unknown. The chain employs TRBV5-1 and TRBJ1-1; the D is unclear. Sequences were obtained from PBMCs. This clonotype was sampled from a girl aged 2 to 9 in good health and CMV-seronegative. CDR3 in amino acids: CASSELGLGEAFF. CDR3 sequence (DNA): TGCGCCAGCAGCGAGTTGGGCTTGGGTGAAGCTTTCTTT.